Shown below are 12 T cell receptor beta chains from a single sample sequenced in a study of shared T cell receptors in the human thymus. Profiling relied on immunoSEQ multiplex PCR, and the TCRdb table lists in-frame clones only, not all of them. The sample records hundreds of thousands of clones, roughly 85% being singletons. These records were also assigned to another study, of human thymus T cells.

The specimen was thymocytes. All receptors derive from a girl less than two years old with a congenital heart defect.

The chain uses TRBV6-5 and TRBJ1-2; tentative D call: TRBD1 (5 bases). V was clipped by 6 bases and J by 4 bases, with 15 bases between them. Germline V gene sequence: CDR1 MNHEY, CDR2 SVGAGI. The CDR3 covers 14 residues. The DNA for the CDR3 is TGTGCCAGCAGATCGGACACTCCAGTCTATGGCTACACCTTC. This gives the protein CASRSDTPVYGYTF.

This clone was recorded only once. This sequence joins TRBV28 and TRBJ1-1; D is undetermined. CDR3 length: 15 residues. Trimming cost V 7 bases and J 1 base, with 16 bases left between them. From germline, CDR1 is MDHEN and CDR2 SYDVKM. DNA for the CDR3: TGTGCCAGCACTTATTCGGCAGCAGGGAACACTGAAGCTTTCTTT. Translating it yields CASTYSAAGNTEAFF.

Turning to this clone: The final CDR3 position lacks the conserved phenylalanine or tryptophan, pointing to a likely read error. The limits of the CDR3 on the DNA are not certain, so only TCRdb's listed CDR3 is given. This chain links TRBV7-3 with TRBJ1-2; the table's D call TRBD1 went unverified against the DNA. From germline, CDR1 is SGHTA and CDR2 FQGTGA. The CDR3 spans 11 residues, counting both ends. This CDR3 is CASQAGGSNSL.

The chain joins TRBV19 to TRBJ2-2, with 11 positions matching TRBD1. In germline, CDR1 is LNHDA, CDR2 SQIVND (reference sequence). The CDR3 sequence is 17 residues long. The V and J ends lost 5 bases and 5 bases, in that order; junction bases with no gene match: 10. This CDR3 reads CASSAGQGVGGTGELFF. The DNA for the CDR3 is TGTGCCAGTAGTGCGGGACAGGGGGTAGGGGGTACCGGGGAGCTGTTTTTT.

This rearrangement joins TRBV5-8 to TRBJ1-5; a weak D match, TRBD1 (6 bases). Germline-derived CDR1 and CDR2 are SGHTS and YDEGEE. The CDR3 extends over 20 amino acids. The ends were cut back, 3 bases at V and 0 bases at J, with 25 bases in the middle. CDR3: CASSWSGHRTSRNSNQPQHF. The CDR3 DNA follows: TGTGCCAGCAGCTGGTCGGGACACCGGACGAGTAGAAATAGCAATCAGCCCCAGCATTTT.

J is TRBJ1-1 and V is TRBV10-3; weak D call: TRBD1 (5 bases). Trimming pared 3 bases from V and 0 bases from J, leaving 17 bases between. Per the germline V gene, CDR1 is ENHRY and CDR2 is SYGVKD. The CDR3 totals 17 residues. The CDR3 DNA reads TGTGCCATCAGTGACGGGAGGGGTACTGAACTGAACACTGAAGCTTTCTTT. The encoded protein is CAISDGRGTELNTEAFF.

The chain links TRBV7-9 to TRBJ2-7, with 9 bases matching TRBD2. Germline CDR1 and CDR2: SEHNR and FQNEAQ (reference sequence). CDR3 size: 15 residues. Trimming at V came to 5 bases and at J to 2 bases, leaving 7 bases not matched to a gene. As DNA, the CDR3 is TGTGCCAGCAGCCCTCGGGTAGCGGGGGCCTACGAGCAGTACTTC. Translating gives CASSPRVAGAYEQYF.

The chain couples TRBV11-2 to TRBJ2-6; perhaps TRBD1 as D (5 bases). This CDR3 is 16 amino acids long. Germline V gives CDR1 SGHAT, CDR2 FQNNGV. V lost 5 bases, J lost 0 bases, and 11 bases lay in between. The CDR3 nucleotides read TGTGCCAGCAGCCGACAGCTACGCTCTGGGGCCAACGTCCTGACTTTC. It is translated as CASSRQLRSGANVLTF.

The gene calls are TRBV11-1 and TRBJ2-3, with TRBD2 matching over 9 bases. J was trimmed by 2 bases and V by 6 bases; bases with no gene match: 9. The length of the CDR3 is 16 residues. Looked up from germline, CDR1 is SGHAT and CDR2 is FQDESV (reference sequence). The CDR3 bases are TGTGCCAGCAGACCTGAGACTAGCGGATACACAGATACGCAGTATTTT. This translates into CASRPETSGYTDTQYF.

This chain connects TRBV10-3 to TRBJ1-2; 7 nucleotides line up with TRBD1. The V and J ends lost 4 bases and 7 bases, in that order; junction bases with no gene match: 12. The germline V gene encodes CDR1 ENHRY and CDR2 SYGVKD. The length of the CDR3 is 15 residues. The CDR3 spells CAISGQGPTLSGYTF. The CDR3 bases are TGTGCCATCAGTGGACAGGGCCCCACTTTATCTGGCTACACCTTC.

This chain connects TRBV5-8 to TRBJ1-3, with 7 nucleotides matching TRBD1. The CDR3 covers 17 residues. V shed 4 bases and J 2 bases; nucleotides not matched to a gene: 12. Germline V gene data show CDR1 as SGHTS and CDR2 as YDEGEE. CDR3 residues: CASSQKPTGNTGNTIYF. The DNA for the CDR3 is TGTGCCAGCAGCCAAAAACCGACAGGGAACACTGGAAACACCATATATTTT.

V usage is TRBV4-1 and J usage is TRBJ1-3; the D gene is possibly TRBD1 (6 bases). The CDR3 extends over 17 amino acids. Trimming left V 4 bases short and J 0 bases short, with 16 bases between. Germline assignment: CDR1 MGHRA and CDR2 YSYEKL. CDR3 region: CASSPRGASLSGNTIYF. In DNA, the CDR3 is TGCGCCAGCAGCCCACGGGGGGCCAGCCTCTCTGGAAACACCATATATTTT.